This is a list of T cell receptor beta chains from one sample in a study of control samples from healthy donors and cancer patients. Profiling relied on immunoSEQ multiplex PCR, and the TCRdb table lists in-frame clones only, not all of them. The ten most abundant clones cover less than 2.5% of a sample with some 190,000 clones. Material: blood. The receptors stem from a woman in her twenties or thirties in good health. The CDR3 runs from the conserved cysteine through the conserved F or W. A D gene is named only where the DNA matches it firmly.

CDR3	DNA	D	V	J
CASSLFSTSGVSYEQFF	TGTGCCAGCAGCTTATTTTCGACTAGCGGGGTATCGTATGAGCAGTTCTTC	TRBD2	TRBV7-9	TRBJ2-1
CASSLGATMNTEAFF	TGTGCCAGCAGCTTGGGGGCCACTATGAACACTGAAGCTTTCTTT	NA	TRBV5-4	TRBJ1-1
CAISGDRGPRMKTEAFF	TGTGCCATCAGTGGGGACAGGGGGCCAAGAATGAAGACTGAAGCTTTCTTT	TRBD1	TRBV10-3	TRBJ1-1
CASSFDNEQFF	TGCGCCAGCAGCTTCGACAATGAGCAGTTCTTC	NA	TRBV5-1	TRBJ2-1
CASSHFSGWNTGELFF	TGTGCCAGCAGCCACTTCTCAGGGTGGAACACCGGGGAGCTGTTTTTT	NA	TRBV7-3	TRBJ2-2
CASSPPDSYEQYF	TGTGCCAGCAGTCCGCCGGACTCTTACGAGCAGTACTTC	NA	TRBV12-3/TRBV12-4	TRBJ2-7
CASGLTEGRGDTQYF	TGTGCTAGTGGTTTAACTGAAGGGAGGGGAGATACGCAGTATTTT	TRBD2	TRBV12-5	TRBJ2-3
CASSVAPRGQKETQYF	TGTGCCAGCAGCGTAGCTCCTCGAGGACAGAAAGAGACCCAGTACTTC	NA	TRBV9	TRBJ2-5
CASRGFKPGELFF	TGTGCTAGCAGGGGTTTTAAACCCGGGGAGCTGTTTTTT	NA	TRBV12-5	TRBJ2-2
CASSPGPSSTDTQYF	TGTGCCAGCAGCCCTGGGCCCTCTAGCACAGATACGCAGTATTTT	NA	TRBV7-6	TRBJ2-3
CASSLYRARPTNEKLFF	TGTGCCAGCAGCCTCTACAGGGCTCGACCAACTAATGAAAAACTGTTTTTT	NA	TRBV7-8	TRBJ1-4
CASRMEGAETQYF	TGTGCCAGCAGGATGGAGGGGGCGGAGACCCAGTACTTC	NA	TRBV2	TRBJ2-5
CASSRDVGSSGNTIYF	TGTGCCAGCAGCCGGGACGTAGGGTCCTCTGGAAACACCATATATTTT	NA	TRBV5-5	TRBJ1-3
CASSWDAGTVTGELFF	TGCGCCAGCAGCTGGGACGCCGGGACAGTAACCGGGGAGCTGTTTTTT	TRBD1	TRBV5-1	TRBJ2-2
CASSQEVGVGLADTEAFF	TGCGCCAGCAGCCAAGAGGTCGGGGTGGGACTGGCGGACACTGAAGCTTTCTTT	NA	TRBV4-3	TRBJ1-1
CASSQGGTGAYGYTF	TGTGCCAGCAGCCAGGGTGGGACAGGGGCCTATGGCTACACCTTC	TRBD1	TRBV5-6	TRBJ1-2
CASSFPTSSSTDTQYF	TGTGCCAGCAGCTTCCCGACTAGCTCTAGCACAGATACGCAGTATTTT	TRBD2	TRBV9	TRBJ2-3
CASRDGPGSETQYF	TGTGCCAGTAGAGATGGACCGGGATCAGAGACCCAGTACTTC	NA	TRBV19	TRBJ2-5
CASSISLGPYNEQFF	TGTGCCAGTAGTATCTCGTTGGGTCCATACAATGAGCAGTTCTTC	NA	TRBV19	TRBJ2-1
CATREAGQLGYGYTF	TGTGCCACAAGGGAGGCGGGACAGTTAGGGTATGGCTACACCTTC	TRBD1	TRBV27	TRBJ1-2
CASSYRGPPDEQYF	TGTGCCAGCAGTTACCGGGGACCGCCGGACGAGCAGTACTTC	NA	TRBV6-5	TRBJ2-7
CASSQVSWGYGYTF	TGTGCCAGCAGCCAAGTCTCGTGGGGTTATGGCTACACCTTC	NA	TRBV14	TRBJ1-2
CASSASGVRSPLHF	TGCGCCAGCAGCGCCTCAGGGGTTCGGTCACCCCTCCACTTT	NA	TRBV5-1	TRBJ1-6
CASSLSGGAEAFF	TGTGCCAGCAGTTTATCAGGGGGGGCTGAAGCTTTCTTT	NA	TRBV27	TRBJ1-1
CASSLDGQGPEKLFF	TGCGCCAGCAGCTTGGATGGGCAGGGTCCCGAAAAACTGTTTTTT	NA	TRBV5-1	TRBJ1-4
CASSILTGGTEKLFF	TGTGCCAGCAGTATACTGACAGGGGGGACTGAAAAACTGTTTTTT	TRBD1	TRBV6-5	TRBJ1-4
CASSLRSGTNYGYTF	TGTGCCAGCAGCTTACGCTCTGGGACCAACTATGGCTACACCTTC	NA	TRBV7-9	TRBJ1-2
CASSLGQVYGYTF	TGTGCCAGCAGCTTGGGACAGGTCTATGGCTACACCTTC	NA	TRBV5-5	TRBJ1-2
CASREGGDSPLHF	TGCGCCAGCAGGGAAGGGGGCGATTCACCCCTCCACTTT	TRBD1	TRBV5-1	TRBJ1-6
CASSPWDPPSDYEQYF	TGTGCCAGCAGCCCGTGGGACCCACCCTCTGACTACGAGCAGTACTTC	NA	TRBV11-2	TRBJ2-7
CASSVGTLNEKLFF	TGCGCCAGCAGCGTTGGGACTCTTAATGAAAAACTGTTTTTT	NA	TRBV4-1	TRBJ1-4
CASSSGTGAETDTEAFF	TGCGCCAGCAGCTCCGGGACAGGGGCCGAGACGGACACTGAAGCTTTCTTT	TRBD1	TRBV5-1	TRBJ1-1
CASSEAGRISGNTIYF	TGTGCCAGCAGTGAAGCGGGTAGGATCTCTGGAAACACCATATATTTT	NA	TRBV6-1	TRBJ1-3
CASSYGTGGTEAFF	TGTGCCAGCAGTTACGGGACCGGTGGCACTGAAGCTTTCTTT	NA	TRBV28	TRBJ1-1
CASTSPGFPYGYTF	TGTGCCAGCACATCTCCGGGATTTCCCTATGGCTACACCTTC	NA	TRBV28	TRBJ1-2
CASSQDLGGGLRSAFF	TGTGCCAGCAGCCAAGATCTTGGCGGAGGTCTACGCTCAGCTTTCTTT	NA	TRBV3-1/TRBV3-2	TRBJ1-1
CAISESSGGGYTF	TGTGCCATCAGTGAGTCGTCGGGAGGGGGCTACACCTTC	NA	TRBV10-3	TRBJ1-2
CASSSHRGRGNIQYF	TGTGCCAGCAGCTCCCACAGGGGCCGGGGAAACATTCAGTACTTC	TRBD1	TRBV7-2	TRBJ2-4
CASSLKDQPQHF	TGTGCCAGCAGCTTAAAGGATCAGCCCCAGCATTTT	NA	TRBV7-9	TRBJ1-5
CASSLFGTAFSGANVLTF	TGTGCCAGCAGCTTATTCGGGACAGCCTTCTCTGGGGCCAACGTCCTGACTTTC	TRBD1	TRBV7-8	TRBJ2-6
CASSSRGEKLFF	TGTGCCAGCAGCTCGAGGGGGGAAAAACTGTTTTTT	NA	TRBV11-3	TRBJ1-4
CASSSRFGSEGEKLFF	TGCGCCAGCAGCTCCCGGTTTGGGTCAGAAGGTGAAAAACTGTTTTTT	NA	TRBV4-3	TRBJ1-4
CASRHTPGQGTDTQYF	TGTGCCAGCAGACATACCCCGGGACAGGGCACAGATACGCAGTATTTT	TRBD1	TRBV7-9	TRBJ2-3
CASSSPTGANNSPLHF	TGTGCCAGCAGTTCTCCGACCGGGGCGAATAATTCACCCCTCCACTTT	NA	TRBV6-5	TRBJ1-6